Following are 24 T cell receptor beta chains from one sample sequenced in a study of blood T cell repertoires in COVID-19. Method: immunoSEQ multiplex PCR; TCRdb's copy keeps in-frame clones and lacks some. The data contain approximately 280,000 clones, about 89% of them singletons. The specimen was peripheral blood. The origin of the receptors is a middle-aged man with acute or convalescent COVID-19.

This chain connects TRBV21-1 to TRBJ2-1; the table's D call TRBD1 went unverified against the DNA. TRBV21-1 is listed as a pseudogene. The CDR3 has 15 amino acids. CDR3 sequence (DNA): TGTGCCAGCAGCATAGAACAGGCCACCTACAATGAGCAGTTCTTC. This sequence encodes CASSIEQATYNEQFF.

The chain recombines TRBV5-1 with TRBJ1-2; 11 bases match TRBD1. This CDR3 is built from 14 residues. CDR1 SGHRS and CDR2 YFSETQ come from the germline V gene. Germline trimming cut 2 bases from V and 8 bases from J; bases unmatched to any gene: 5. The CDR3 reads CASSFGQGADGYTF. CDR3 nucleotide sequence: TGCGCCAGCAGCTTCGGACAGGGGGCGGACGGCTACACCTTC.

V usage is TRBV5-1 and J usage is TRBJ2-7; maybe TRBD2 (7 bases). With 0 bases removed from V and 7 bases from J, the gap between germline ends came to 14 bases. This CDR3 is 14 amino acids long. Germline CDR1 reads SGHRS; CDR2 reads YFSETQ. The CDR3 reads CASSLARGAREQYF. The CDR3 DNA reads as TGCGCCAGCAGCTTGGCCCGGGGGGCGCGGGAGCAGTACTTC.

The V and J genes are TRBV3-1 (or the pseudogene TRBV3-2) and TRBJ1-2, with D possibly matching TRBD1 (5 bases). Looked up from germline, CDR1 is LGHDT and CDR2 is YNNKEL (reference sequence). The CDR3 covers 14 residues. Trimming took off 4 bases at V and 4 bases at J, with 13 bases between the two ends. The CDR3 protein is CASSRTSGGYGYTF. The CDR3 nucleotides read TGTGCCAGCAGCCGAACCTCCGGGGGCTATGGCTACACCTTC.

This clone was detected only once. The V call is TRBV5-6, the J call TRBJ1-1; TRBD1 aligns across 7 bases. Germline lookup yields CDR1 SGHDT and CDR2 YYEEEE. The junction had 8 bases not matched to a gene; V was cut back by 2 bases and J by 4 bases. There are 15 residues in the CDR3. Written as DNA, the CDR3 is TGTGCCAGCAGCTTAAACTATGAGGGGGCCACTGAAGCTTTCTTT. Residues: CASSLNYEGATEAFF.

This chain links TRBV5-1 with TRBJ1-3, with 7 nucleotides matching TRBD1. Germline-derived CDR1 and CDR2 are SGHRS and YFSETQ. V lost 4 bases to trimming and J lost 4 bases; unmatched junction nucleotides: 8. This CDR3 has 15 residues. CDR3 region: CASSVTTGSGNTIYF. DNA of the CDR3: TGCGCCAGCAGCGTAACGACAGGGTCGGGAAACACCATATATTTT.

V gene TRBV6-5 combines with J gene TRBJ1-2; D is possibly TRBD1 (6 bases). The CDR3 is 13 amino acids. The germline V and J ends were trimmed by 7 bases and 4 bases, with 13 bases remaining between them. The germline V gene encodes CDR1 MNHEY and CDR2 SVGAGI. CDR3 sequence reads: CASNIQGAYGYTF. In DNA, the CDR3 is TGTGCCAGCAATATACAGGGAGCCTATGGCTACACCTTC.

The J gene is TRBJ2-2, the V gene TRBV7-9, with D tentatively TRBD2 (7 bases). V lost 5 bases, J lost 2 bases, and 15 bases lay in between. Germline CDR1 is SEHNR and CDR2 is FQNEAQ (reference sequence). This CDR3 is 16 amino acids long. In DNA, the CDR3 is TGTGCCAGCAGCCCCGCGGGGGCCCAAAACACCGGGGAGCTGTTTTTT. Encoded protein: CASSPAGAQNTGELFF. Based on the CDR3 plus reference TRBV7-9 and TRBJ2-2, the full variable domain is DTGVSQNPRHKITKRGQNVTFRCDPISEHNRLYWYRQTLGQGPEFLTYFQNEAQLEKSRLLSDRFSAERPKGSFSTLEIQRTEQGDSAMYLCASSPAGAQNTGELFFGEGSRLTVL.

This sequence joins TRBV5-1 and TRBJ2-7, with TRBD2 identical over 7 bases. CDR1 SGHRS and CDR2 YFSETQ come from the germline V gene. The CDR3 has 14 amino acids. V lost 5 bases to trimming and J lost 5 bases; unmatched junction nucleotides: 10. CDR3 region: CASSLSGGLHEQYF. Here the CDR3 DNA reads TGCGCCAGCAGTCTTTCGGGGGGACTCCACGAGCAGTACTTC. Full variable domain (outside the CDR3, taken from reference TRBV5-1 and TRBJ2-7): KAGVTQTPRYLIKTRGQQVTLSCSPISGHRSVSWYQQTPGQGLQFLFEYFSETQRNKGNFPGRFSGRQFSNSRSEMNVSTLELGDSALYLCASSLSGGLHEQYFGPGTRLTVT.

This chain connects TRBV19 to TRBJ1-5; 9 bases are shared with TRBD1. Germline V CDR1 and CDR2: LNHDA, SQIVND (reference sequence). The CDR3 contains 15 residues. After removal of 3 bases from V and 4 bases from J, the junction contained 4 bases not matched to a gene. The CDR3 DNA reads as TGTGCCAGTAGTATGTCTGGACAGGGGAATCAGCCCCAGCATTTT. As protein: CASSMSGQGNQPQHF.

This clone came up once. The gene calls are TRBV5-1 and TRBJ1-1; no firm D call. V lost 4 bases and J lost 6, with 13 bases in between. The germline CDR1 and CDR2 sequences are SGHRS and YFSETQ. The CDR3 has 13 residues. Here the CDR3 reads CASSPGVAPEAFF. CDR3 nucleotides: TGCGCCAGCAGCCCCGGTGTAGCCCCTGAAGCTTTCTTT.

The rearrangement joins TRBV5-4 to TRBJ2-1, with 8 bases identical to TRBD1. The ends lost 1 base at V and 8 bases at J; junction bases unmatched: 5. CDR1 is SGHNT and CDR2 is YYREEE in the germline V gene (reference sequence). CDR3 length: 14 amino acids. In nucleotides, the CDR3 is TGTGCCAGCAGCTTGCAGGGGGCGTCGGATGAGCAGTTCTTC. Its translation: CASSLQGASDEQFF. Filled out from reference TRBV5-4 and TRBJ2-1, the complete variable domain reads ETGVTQSPTHLIKTRGQQVTLRCSSQSGHNTVSWYQQALGQGPQFIFQYYREEENGRGNFPPRFSGLQFPNYSSELNVNALELDDSALYLCASSLQGASDEQFFGPGTRLTVL.

This chain joins TRBV6-2 or TRBV6-3 and TRBJ2-7; D remains ambiguous. Per the germline V gene, CDR1 is MNHEY and CDR2 is SVGEGT. The length of the CDR3 is 15 residues. Trimming took off 1 base at V and 0 bases at J, with 10 bases between the two ends. DNA of the CDR3: TGTGCCAGCAGTTACTTTCCGAGGAGCTCCTACGAGCAGTACTTC. Protein: CASSYFPRSSYEQYF.

This sequence joins TRBV14 and TRBJ2-2; 9 bases fit TRBD2. This CDR3 contains 15 residues. CDR1 and CDR2 from the germline V gene are SGHDN and FVKESK. J was trimmed by 8 bases and V by 4 bases; bases with no gene match: 8. CDR3 protein: CASSLLAGIRGELFF. DNA of the CDR3: TGTGCCAGCAGCCTCCTAGCGGGGATTAGAGGGGAGCTGTTTTTT.

This chain uses TRBV12-3 or TRBV12-4 with TRBJ2-7; 8 bases are shared with TRBD1. This CDR3 comprises 13 residues. V lost 6 bases and J lost 6; bases outside the gene matches: 7. The DNA of the CDR3 is TGTGCCAGCAGCCCCCTGGACAGGGCCGAGCAGTACTTC. It yields the protein CASSPLDRAEQYF.

The chain is built from TRBV6-1 and TRBJ2-2; D might be TRBD1 (5 bases). The CDR3 spans 17 residues. V was trimmed by 1 base and J by 1 base, leaving 13 bases between them. Germline lookup yields CDR1 MNHNS and CDR2 SASEGT. The CDR3 bases are TGTGCCAGCAGTGAAGGTTACTACACAGGGAACACCGGGGAGCTGTTTTTT. This translates into CASSEGYYTGNTGELFF.

CDR3 bases: TGTGCCAGCAGTTATGGCGGTGGAGGTTCGGTTGCGCAGTATTTT. Translating gives CASSYGGGGSVAQYF. The rearrangement links TRBV6-2 or TRBV6-3 to TRBJ2-3, with D possibly TRBD2 on 5 matching bases. The germline CDR1 and CDR2 sequences are MNHEY and SVGEGT. Trimming left V 3 bases short and J 10 bases short, with 20 bases between. The CDR3 is 15 amino acids.

This clone showed up just a few times. In nucleotides, the CDR3 is TGTGCCAGCAGCCCAGGGGGAGTGGGCACTGAAGCTTTCTTT. Translation gives CASSPGGVGTEAFF. The genes are TRBV14 and TRBJ1-1; 7 bases are a match to TRBD1. Germline assignment: CDR1 SGHDN and CDR2 FVKESK. V lost 4 bases and J lost 4; bases outside the gene matches: 6. The CDR3 is 14 amino acids. Using reference TRBV14 and TRBJ1-1 for the parts outside the CDR3, the full variable domain is EAGVTQFPSHSVIEKGQTVTLRCDPISGHDNLYWYRRVMGKEIKFLLHFVKESKQDESGMPNNRFLAERTGGTYSTLKVQPAELEDSGVYFCASSPGGVGTEAFFGQGTRLTVV.

V gene TRBV5-1 combines with J gene TRBJ1-6; no clear D gene. Germline V gene data show CDR1 as SGHRS and CDR2 as YFSETQ. V lost 1 base and J lost 9, with 17 bases in between. There are 16 residues in the CDR3. The CDR3 loop reads CASSLYVSEPGSPLHF. The CDR3 DNA is TGCGCCAGCAGCTTGTATGTCAGCGAGCCCGGTTCACCCCTCCACTTT. The variable domain in full, with the rest retrieved from reference TRBV5-1 and TRBJ1-6, is KAGVTQTPRYLIKTRGQQVTLSCSPISGHRSVSWYQQTPGQGLQFLFEYFSETQRNKGNFPGRFSGRQFSNSRSEMNVSTLELGDSALYLCASSLYVSEPGSPLHFGNGTRLTVT.

This clone appeared a single time. V gene TRBV19 combines with J gene TRBJ2-1; 12 bases map to TRBD1. J lost 7 bases, V lost 3 bases, and 10 bases had no gene match. The CDR3 loop spans 17 amino acids. In germline, CDR1 is LNHDA, CDR2 SQIVND (reference sequence). The chain's CDR3 is CASSILTGTGGSNEQFF. CDR3 sequence (DNA): TGTGCCAGTAGTATTCTGACCGGGACAGGGGGCTCGAATGAGCAGTTCTTC.

The chain has TRBV19 and TRBJ1-2, with TRBD1 matching 7 bases. V shed 5 bases, J shed 1 base, and the junction held 7 bases outside the gene matches. CDR3 length: 15 residues. Germline lookup yields CDR1 LNHDA and CDR2 SQIVND (reference sequence). The CDR3 DNA follows: TGTGCCAGTAGTGTTGGGACAGCAAATAACTATGGCTACACCTTC. Translation gives CASSVGTANNYGYTF.

Only a few counts were recorded for this clone. The chain combines TRBV10-1 with TRBJ2-7, with 7 positions matching TRBD2. The V gene's germline CDR1 is WNHNN and CDR2 SYGVQD (reference sequence). The CDR3 is 14 amino acids. J gave up 2 bases and V 3 bases, and 4 bases lay outside the gene matches. CDR3 coding DNA: TGCGCCAGCAGTGACGCTAGCGGACCCTACGAGCAGTACTTC. This gives the protein CASSDASGPYEQYF.

CDR3 nucleotides: TGTGCTAGTGGTTTGGTGAGACAGGGGGGCAATCAGCCCCAGCATTTT. This translates into CASGLVRQGGNQPQHF. This sequence joins TRBV12-5 and TRBJ1-5, with 9 bases identical to TRBD1. Trimming cost V 0 bases and J 2 bases; bases outside gene matches: 2. In germline, CDR1 is LGHNT, CDR2 FRNRAP. CDR3 length equals 16 residues.

J is TRBJ1-2 and V is TRBV2; 9 nucleotides line up with TRBD1. The CDR3 runs to 14 residues. Germline V CDR1 and CDR2: SNHLY, FYNNEI. V lost 6 bases and J lost 8; bases outside the gene matches: 10. CDR3: CASSLETGGSGYTF. DNA of the CDR3: TGTGCCAGCAGCCTCGAGACAGGGGGAAGCGGCTACACCTTC.